Following are 29 T cell receptor beta chains from one sample sequenced in a study of response to subunit inactivated influenza vaccine listed by TCRdb under 2018. The library was obtained by RT-PCR. The data were produced on an Illumina HiSeq 2500. TCRdb ran its own pipeline on the public reads, namely fastp trimming at Q25 and MiXCR clone calling, and kept in-frame beta chains. Entries are consolidated by CDR3 protein sequence, retaining the most common genes and DNA. In this sample the table shows about 500,000 distinct CDR3 sequences, over 10% of which occur a single time. 10% to 15% of the sample rests with the top ten. What this sample's time point label stands for: 45 days after influenza vaccine administration. Sequencing used PBMCs from blood, obtained 35 to 45 days after vaccination. These receptors came from a man in his forties or fifties who received an inactivated influenza vaccine. Donor details come from another sample of the same person, matched by shared clones.

This chain connects TRBV5-4 to TRBJ2-1; the D is unclear. Germline V lookup: CDR1 SGHNT, CDR2 YYREEE (reference sequence). The CDR3 has 15 residues. The V end lost 4 bases, the J end lost 8 bases, and 19 bases lay between the germline ends. CDR3 residues: CASSPGKGFKDEQFF. The CDR3 DNA follows: TGTGCCAGCAGCCCCGGAAAAGGGTTTAAGGATGAGCAGTTCTTC.

This clonotype was counted between two and nine times. This sequence joins TRBV7-9 and TRBJ2-7; possibly TRBD2 for D (5 bases). V was clipped by 3 bases and J by 5 bases, with 11 bases between them. CDR1 and CDR2 (germline): SEHNR, FQNEAQ (reference sequence). CDR3 size: 13 residues. The CDR3 sequence is CASSFTGSDEQYF. The CDR3 region has the DNA TGTGCCAGCAGCTTTACGGGGTCCGACGAGCAGTACTTC.

This clonotype was picked up a small number of times. The rearrangement joins TRBV7-9 to TRBJ2-1; 10 nucleotides line up with TRBD2. V dropped 6 bases and J dropped 1; count of bases not matched to a gene: 3. The CDR3 has 15 amino acids. Looked up from germline, CDR1 is SEHNR and CDR2 is FQNEAQ (reference sequence). The CDR3 DNA reads as TGTGCCAGCAGAGTTAGCGGGGGGTCCTACAATGAGCAGTTCTTC. This sequence encodes CASRVSGGSYNEQFF.

This clonotype was seen at least ten times. V and J are TRBV5-1 and TRBJ2-1; TRBD2 is a possible D gene (5 bases). Germline assignment: CDR1 SGHRS and CDR2 YFSETQ. This CDR3 has 13 amino acids. Trimming left V 3 bases short and J 6 bases short, with 10 bases between. As DNA, the CDR3 is TGCGCCAGCAGCTCGGGGTCCGGCAATGAGCAGTTCTTC. Encoded protein: CASSSGSGNEQFF.

This clonotype appeared a few times. The chain couples TRBV20-1 to TRBJ2-7; TRBD2 matches 7 bases. V was pared by 2 bases and J by 3 bases, with 10 bases of the junction left unmatched. This CDR3 is built from 15 residues. Germline assignment: CDR1 DFQATT and CDR2 SNEGSKA (reference sequence). CDR3 sequence reads: CSARLPRLADYEQYF. The CDR3 nucleotides read TGCAGTGCTAGACTTCCGAGACTAGCAGACTACGAGCAGTACTTC.

The CDR3 DNA follows: TGTGCCAGCAGCCAAGTAACACAAATAACTCTTCCCTATGGCTACACCTTC. Amino acids: CASSQVTQITLPYGYTF. The chain couples TRBV4-2 to TRBJ1-2, with D uncertain. The CDR3 totals 17 residues. Germline V lookup: CDR1 LGHNA, CDR2 YNFKEQ. The V and J ends lost 1 base and 4 bases respectively, with 19 bases between them.

The table lists this clonotype with a few counts. The J gene is TRBJ1-1, the V gene TRBV3-1; D is possibly TRBD1 (5 bases). The CDR3 is made up of 15 amino acids. Germline CDR1 is LGHDT and CDR2 is YNNKEL (reference sequence). V lost 3 bases, J lost 6 bases, and 17 bases lay in between. CDR3 sequence (DNA): TGTGCCAGCAGCCACGGATCGTCGGCAGGGCCTGAAGCTTTCTTT. Its translation: CASSHGSSAGPEAFF. The whole variable domain, filled in from reference TRBV3-1 and TRBJ1-1, reads DTAVSQTPKYLVTQMGNDKSIKCEQNLGHDTMYWYKQDSKKFLKIMFSYNNKELIINETVPNRFSPKSPDKAHLNLHINSLELGDSAVYFCASSHGSSAGPEAFFGQGTRLTVV.

The rearrangement links TRBV7-9 to TRBJ2-1; the match to TRBD1 covers 9 bases. The V segment lost 6 bases and the J segment 7 bases; nucleotides outside the gene matches: 10. The CDR3 runs to 15 residues. Germline V gene lookup returns CDR1 SEHNR and CDR2 FQNEAQ (reference sequence). The CDR3 nucleotides are TGTGCCAGCAGTGGTGGGACAGGGTTGAGTAATGAGCAGTTCTTC. Amino acid sequence: CASSGGTGLSNEQFF.

This rearrangement joins TRBV11-1 to TRBJ2-4; 7 bases fit TRBD1. This CDR3 region has 16 residues. The V gene end was trimmed by 5 bases and the J gene end by 0 bases; junction bases not matched to a gene: 7. Germline lookup yields CDR1 SGHAT and CDR2 FQDESV (reference sequence). CDR3 protein: CASSTWTGLAKNIQYF. In DNA, the CDR3 is TGTGCCAGCAGCACCTGGACAGGATTAGCCAAAAACATTCAGTACTTC. The variable domain in full, with the rest retrieved from reference TRBV11-1 and TRBJ2-4, is EAEVAQSPRYKITEKSQAVAFWCDPISGHATLYWYRQILGQGPELLVQFQDESVVDDSQLPKDRFSAERLKGVDSTLKIQPAELGDSAMYLCASSTWTGLAKNIQYFGAGTRLSVL.

There are a few counts of this clonotype. CDR3 DNA sequence: TGTGCCAGCAGCCAAGGAACAAATTTGAAGACCCAGTACTTC. This gives the protein CASSQGTNLKTQYF. V is TRBV4-2 and J is TRBJ2-5, with D hard to call. The CDR3 has 14 residues. V lost 1 base to trimming and J lost 6 bases, with 12 bases between them. The germline V gene has CDR1 LGHNA and CDR2 YNFKEQ.

CDR3 coding DNA: TGCAGTGCTACAGGGCCTCTAACTAATGAAAAACTGTTTTTT. Translation gives CSATGPLTNEKLFF. The rearrangement uses TRBV20-1 and TRBJ1-4; a possible D gene is TRBD1 (5 bases). The CDR3 has 14 amino acids. The V end was cut by 4 bases, the J end by 1 base, with 10 bases between. Per the germline V gene, CDR1 is DFQATT and CDR2 is SNEGSKA (reference sequence).

The table lists this clonotype with many counts. The gene calls are TRBV7-2 and TRBJ2-7; D call uncertain. The CDR3 is 13 residues long. From germline, CDR1 is SGHTA and CDR2 FQGNSA. Trimming took off 2 bases at V and 2 bases at J, with 7 bases between the two ends. The CDR3 DNA sequence: TGTGCCAGCAGCTTATTCCCCGCCTACGAGCAGTACTTC. Residues: CASSLFPAYEQYF.

This clonotype appeared a few times. The V call is TRBV27, the J call TRBJ2-3, with 7 bases identical to TRBD1. In germline, CDR1 is MNHEY, CDR2 SMNVEV (reference sequence). The V and J ends lost 5 bases and 2 bases, in that order; junction bases with no gene match: 10. The CDR3 is 16 residues long. Here the CDR3 reads CASSPGDRIATDTQYF. The CDR3 coding sequence is TGTGCCAGCAGTCCCGGGGACAGAATAGCCACAGATACGCAGTATTTT.

This chain connects TRBV5-6 to TRBJ2-1, with D hard to call. The germline V gene has CDR1 SGHDT and CDR2 YYEEEE. The CDR3 runs 15 residues. V was pared by 2 bases and J by 4 bases, with 13 bases between. This chain's CDR3 is CASSFQVLEYNEQFF. The CDR3 region has the DNA TGTGCCAGCAGCTTTCAGGTTCTTGAGTACAATGAGCAGTTCTTC.

This clonotype appeared a single time. CDR3 protein: CTFSSPQGGYSSGANVLTF. As DNA, the CDR3 is TGTACCTTCAGTTCCCCTCAAGGGGGCTATAGCTCTGGGGCCAACGTCCTGACTTTC. The V and J genes are TRBV3-1 and TRBJ2-6, with 7 nucleotides matching TRBD1. The CDR3 has 19 amino acids. CDR1 and CDR2 (germline): LGHDT, YNNKEL (reference sequence).

V is TRBV20-1 and J is TRBJ2-7; 7 bases are shared with TRBD2. Trimming removed 3 bases from V and 2 bases from J; junction bases left unmatched: 4. The V gene's germline CDR1 is DFQATT and CDR2 SNEGSKA (reference sequence). The CDR3 has 13 amino acids. The CDR3 protein is CSASTSATYEQYF. Written as DNA, the CDR3 is TGCAGTGCTAGTACTAGCGCGACCTACGAGCAGTACTTC.

V and J are TRBV4-1 and TRBJ2-4; the match to TRBD2 covers 11 bases. The V segment lost 0 bases and the J segment 0 bases; nucleotides outside the gene matches: 7. CDR3 size: 19 residues. CDR1 is MGHRA, CDR2 YSYEKL, per germline. In nucleotides, the CDR3 is TGCGCCAGCAGCCAAGAGAGGGCTAGCGGGGGGCCAGCCAAAAACATTCAGTACTTC. Protein sequence: CASSQERASGGPAKNIQYF.

J is TRBJ2-4 and V is TRBV28, with a possible D match to TRBD1 (5 bases). This CDR3 spans 17 amino acids. With 6 bases removed from V and 1 base from J, the gap between germline ends came to 19 bases. Per germline, CDR1 MDHEN and CDR2 SYDVKM. The CDR3: CASRPTWGSLAKNIQYF. CDR3 coding DNA: TGTGCCAGCAGACCGACTTGGGGCTCTCTTGCCAAAAACATTCAGTACTTC. The full variable domain, its missing parts supplied by reference TRBV28 and TRBJ2-4, is DVKVTQSSRYLVKRTGEKVFLECVQDMDHENMFWYRQDPGLGLRLIYFSYDVKMKEKGDIPEGYSVSREKKERFSLILESASTNQTSMYLCASRPTWGSLAKNIQYFGAGTRLSVL.

The chain joins TRBV29-1 to TRBJ1-2, with a weak D call TRBD1 (5 bases). Germline CDR1 is SQVTM and CDR2 is ANQGSEA. The CDR3 loop spans 14 amino acids. Trimming stripped 2 bases from V and 4 bases from J, with 14 bases between. In DNA form, the CDR3 reads TGCAGCGTTGAAACCCGCCGAGGGGCCTATGGCTACACCTTC. Translated: CSVETRRGAYGYTF.

The J gene is TRBJ2-2, the V gene TRBV4-3; D is ambiguous. CDR3 length: 15 amino acids. The germline V gene has CDR1 LGHNA and CDR2 YSLEER. Trimming stripped 4 bases from V and 1 base from J, with 10 bases between. CDR3 in amino acids: CASSRETRNTGELFF. The CDR3 DNA is TGCGCCAGCAGCCGAGAGACACGGAACACCGGGGAGCTGTTTTTT.

This clonotype was recorded many times. This chain links TRBV10-2 with TRBJ2-1, with D possibly matching TRBD2 (5 bases). This CDR3 contains 15 residues. The V and J ends lost 1 base and 7 bases respectively, with 14 bases between them. Germline V gene data show CDR1 as WSHSY and CDR2 as SAAADI. The CDR3 region is CASSEYGIGGNEQFF. CDR3 sequence (DNA): TGCGCCAGCAGTGAGTACGGGATTGGCGGGAATGAGCAGTTCTTC.

This clonotype has only a few counts. The chain has TRBV29-1 and TRBJ1-5; the D is unclear. Germline V gene data show CDR1 as SQVTM and CDR2 as ANQGSEA. The CDR3 totals 12 residues. Trimming cost V 5 bases and J 3 bases, with 8 bases left between them. The CDR3 DNA reads TGCAGCGTTCGACATAACAATCAGCCCCAGCATTTT. This sequence encodes CSVRHNNQPQHF.

This rearrangement joins TRBV6-5 to TRBJ2-2, with 7 bases matching TRBD2. The CDR3 is 16 amino acids. Germline lookup yields CDR1 MNHEY and CDR2 SVGAGI. The ends lost 2 bases at V and 4 bases at J; junction bases unmatched: 7. The CDR3: CASSYGGGVGTGELFF. DNA of the CDR3: TGTGCCAGCAGTTACGGGGGGGGAGTAGGCACCGGGGAGCTGTTTTTT.

This clonotype has a count of ten or more. This chain uses TRBV12-3 or TRBV12-4 with TRBJ2-7, with 12 bases lining up with TRBD2. Trimming cost V 4 bases and J 5 bases; bases outside gene matches: 6. This CDR3 spans 15 amino acids. The CDR3 loop is CASSYRTSGIHEQYF. The CDR3 DNA is TGTGCCAGCAGTTACCGGACTAGCGGGATTCACGAGCAGTACTTC.

The rearrangement joins TRBV20-1 to TRBJ2-7; 7 nucleotides align to TRBD2. The junction had 26 bases not matched to a gene; V was cut back by 4 bases and J by 2 bases. Looked up from germline, CDR1 is DFQATT and CDR2 is SNEGSKA (reference sequence). This CDR3 spans 20 amino acids. For the CDR3, the DNA is TGCAGTGCTACCGCTCACACGGACTTGGCGGGAGAAGGTGACGCCTACGAGCAGTACTTC. It specifies CSATAHTDLAGEGDAYEQYF.

This clonotype was counted between two and nine times. The chain is built from TRBV4-1 and TRBJ1-4; a possible D gene is TRBD1 (6 bases). The CDR3 has 17 amino acids. Germline CDR1 and CDR2: MGHRA and YSYEKL. Between the trimmed V and J ends, which lost 4 bases and 10 bases, there was a span of 25 bases. For the CDR3, the DNA is TGCGCCAGCAGCCCCACGTCCCGACAGGCGGAAGTGGGAAAACTGTTTTTT. Its translation: CASSPTSRQAEVGKLFF.

V usage is TRBV7-9 and J usage is TRBJ1-3; no reliable D call. The CDR3 runs 15 residues. V gave up 0 bases and J gave up 0 bases, with 6 bases separating them. Germline CDR1 reads SEHNR; CDR2 reads FQNEAQ (reference sequence). CDR3 in DNA: TGTGCCAGCAGCTTAGCTACAGACTCTGGAAACACCATATATTTT. It is translated as CASSLATDSGNTIYF.

This chain joins TRBV28 and TRBJ1-5; D possibly corresponds to TRBD1 (5 bases). The CDR3 is 16 amino acids. Germline loops: CDR1 MDHEN, CDR2 SYDVKM. Trimming shortened V by 4 bases and J by 0 bases, and 13 bases separated the two germline ends. CDR3 region: CASSSRDGLSNQPQHF. The CDR3 bases are TGTGCCAGCAGTTCTCGGGACGGGCTTAGCAATCAGCCCCAGCATTTT. Based on the CDR3 plus reference TRBV28 and TRBJ1-5, the full variable domain is DVKVTQSSRYLVKRTGEKVFLECVQDMDHENMFWYRQDPGLGLRLIYFSYDVKMKEKGDIPEGYSVSREKKERFSLILESASTNQTSMYLCASSSRDGLSNQPQHFGDGTRLSIL.

This clonotype was recorded a few times. The junction departs from germline at one end; a sequencing error may be responsible. The chain uses TRBV7-7 and TRBJ2-1, with 10 bases matching TRBD1. In germline, CDR1 is SSHAT, CDR2 FNYEAQ (reference sequence). The CDR3 totals 17 residues. The CDR3 sequence is CASSLRIPGQGGVEQFF. In nucleotides, the CDR3 is TGTGCTAGCAGCTTACGTATCCCAGGACAGGGGGGTGTTGAGCAGTTCTTC.